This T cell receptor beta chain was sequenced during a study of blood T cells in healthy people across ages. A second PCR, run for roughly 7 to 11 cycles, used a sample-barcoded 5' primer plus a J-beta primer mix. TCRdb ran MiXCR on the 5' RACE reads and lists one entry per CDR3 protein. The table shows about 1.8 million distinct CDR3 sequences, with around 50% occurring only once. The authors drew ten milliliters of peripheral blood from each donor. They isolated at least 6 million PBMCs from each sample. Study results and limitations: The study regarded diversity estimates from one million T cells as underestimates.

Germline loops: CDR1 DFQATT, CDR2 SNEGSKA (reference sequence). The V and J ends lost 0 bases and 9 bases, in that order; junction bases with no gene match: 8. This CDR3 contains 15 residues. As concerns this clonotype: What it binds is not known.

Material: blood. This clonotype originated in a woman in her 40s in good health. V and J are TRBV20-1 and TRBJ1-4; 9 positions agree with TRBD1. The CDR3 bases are TGCAGTGCTAGAGATGACACAGGGGGCGGACAAAAACTGTTTTTT. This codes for CSARDDTGGGQKLFF.